The entry below gives a single TCR beta chain sequence along with its context. The data were taken from a study of blood T cell repertoires in COVID-19. Study-level background: The origin of the acute and convalescent COVID-19 samples was the United States, Italy and Spain. The cDNA or gDNA used as material had been derived from T cells, B-cell-depleted T cells, or PBMCs.

Authors' data handling: Quantification of nucleated cells was approximated via reference gene primer amplification. Measured with immunoSEQ multiplex PCR; TCRdb has only the in-frame clones, and not every one. Clonal size and the V and J genes are those of that table, whereas D and trimming came from the DNA. The sample yields roughly 14,000 clones, around 85% seen once. This clonotype originated in a human donor in a cohort sampled during active COVID-19. Sequenced material: peripheral blood.

The CDR3: CSASGPLYYGDYNEQFF. For the CDR3, the DNA is TGCAGTGCTAGTGGGCCTTTGTACTACGGAGACTACAATGAGCAGTTCTTC. The V gene is TRBV20-1, the J gene TRBJ2-1; D is ambiguous. The ends were cut back, 3 bases at V and 3 bases at J, with 21 bases in the middle. This CDR3 spans 17 amino acids. Germline assignment: CDR1 DFQATT and CDR2 SNEGSKA (reference sequence).